The TCR beta chain under discussion was sequenced for a study of PD-L1 blockade in urothelial cancer. Study observations and caveats: Pretreatment TCR clonality in blood under the median foretold superior survival.

Using immunoSEQ multiplex PCR, the repertoire was profiled, and TCRdb retains in-frame clones only, with some absent. The sample contains approximately 80,000 clones, 82% of which appear only once. Patients' cancers were locally advanced or metastatic urothelial carcinomas. This clone was picked up one time. The antigen is undetermined. This sample also contains other DNA sequences that code for the same CDR3. This specimen was PBMCs, taken around atezolizumab (anti-PD-L1) treatment. The clonotype comes from a man in his 70s with urothelial cancer.

The CDR3 nucleotides read TGCGCCAGCAGCTTGGGGAGCCTAGAAGAGACCCAGTACTTC. Encoded protein: CASSLGSLEETQYF. J is TRBJ2-5 and V is TRBV5-1; no clear D. This CDR3 contains 14 residues. The germline V gene encodes CDR1 SGHRS and CDR2 YFSETQ. V lost 0 bases and J lost 3, with 9 bases in between.